The entry below gives a single T cell receptor beta chain sequence along with its context. The data stem from a study of blood T cell repertoires in COVID-19. Per the original methods: It was from reference gene primer amplification that nucleated cell counts were estimated. The table came from immunoSEQ multiplex PCR; TCRdb's copy has only in-frame clones and leaves some out. V and J calls and clone size are given by that table; D and trimming were obtained from the DNA. The table includes fewer than 500,000 clones, more than 65% detected once. What was sequenced was peripheral blood. This receptor was identified in a human donor with acute or convalescent COVID-19. The donor label of this sample is uncertain.

In DNA form, the CDR3 reads TGTGCCAGCAGTTATAACGGGAGGGCCTCCGAGCAGTACTTC. Translated, it gives CASSYNGRASEQYF. The chain is built from TRBV6-2 or TRBV6-3 and TRBJ2-7; 8 bases are a match to TRBD2. Trimming cost V 3 bases and J 6 bases; bases outside gene matches: 7. This CDR3 comprises 14 residues. The germline gives CDR1 MNHEY, CDR2 SVGEGT.